The 24 T cell receptor beta chains reported below all come from one sample, sequenced in a study of tumor-infiltrating lymphocytes in localized non-small cell lung cancer. Clones were sequenced by immunoSEQ multiplex PCR, and TCRdb holds only the in-frame ones, with some missing. The sample lists 20,000 to 25,000 clones; just under 70% were seen once. Sequenced input: lung tumor tissue. These receptors all come from a human donor with non-small cell lung cancer.

V is TRBV11-3 and J is TRBJ2-7, with TRBD1 identical over 9 bases. V was pared by 4 bases and J by 3 bases, with 1 base of the junction left unmatched. This CDR3 is 13 amino acids long. CDR1 SGHNT and CDR2 YENEEA come from the germline V gene. The CDR3 bases are TGTGCCAGCAGCTCGGACAGGGGCTACGAGCAGTACTTC. It yields the protein CASSSDRGYEQYF.

Notes on this clone: A junction end diverges from the germline sequence, so it may reflect a read error. The J gene is TRBJ1-4, the V gene TRBV4-1, with D perhaps matching TRBD1 (6 bases). CDR1 and CDR2 (germline): MGHRA, YSYEKL. This CDR3 region has 16 residues. CDR3 in DNA: TGCGCCAGCAGCAAAGACACCGGGACACGGAATGAAAAACTGTTTTTT. It specifies CASSKDTGTRNEKLFF.

The chain uses TRBV6-6 and TRBJ1-6; the D gene is possibly TRBD1 (6 bases). V dropped 6 bases and J dropped 7 bases, with 16 bases sitting between them. Germline CDR1 is MNHNY and CDR2 is SVGAGI (reference sequence). The CDR3 runs to 15 residues. In DNA, the CDR3 is TGTGCCAGCAGACCCCACAGGGATGGGAATTCACCCCTCCACTTT. Its protein product is CASRPHRDGNSPLHF.

This rearrangement joins TRBV30 to TRBJ2-3; D is unresolved. The V and J ends lost 5 bases and 5 bases respectively, with 8 bases between them. This CDR3 region has 11 residues. Germline-derived CDR1 and CDR2 are GTSNPN and SVGIG (reference sequence). DNA for the CDR3: TGTGCCTGGGGGCGGCTAGATACGCAGTATTTT. It codes for CAWGRLDTQYF.

This clone was observed once. The J gene is TRBJ2-7, the V gene TRBV9; 7 nucleotides agree with TRBD2. The CDR3 sequence is 12 residues long. V trimming: 4 bases; J trimming: 7 bases; junction bases outside the gene matches: 5. Germline CDR1 reads SGDLS; CDR2 reads YYNGEE. The CDR3 nucleotides read TGTGCCAGCAGCCCCCGGGGGGTTGAGCAGTACTTC. This gives the protein CASSPRGVEQYF.

The rearrangement uses TRBV29-1 and TRBJ2-1, with 7 bases lining up with TRBD1. Germline V CDR1 and CDR2: SQVTM, ANQGSEA. Losses at the gene ends were 7 bases for V and 5 bases for J; bases not matched to a gene: 8. The CDR3 contains 13 residues. The CDR3 is CSARDSLHNEQFF. The CDR3 region has the DNA TGCAGCGCTCGGGACAGTCTACACAATGAGCAGTTCTTC.

The genes are TRBV5-5 and TRBJ1-1, with 8 bases aligning to TRBD1. Germline CDR1 SGHKS, CDR2 YYEKEE (reference sequence). The J segment lost 4 bases and the V segment lost 4 bases, leaving 12 bases of the junction unmatched. This CDR3 has 16 residues. This chain's CDR3 is CASSIHYDRGVTEAFF. The CDR3 nucleotides are TGTGCCAGCAGCATCCACTACGACAGGGGAGTCACTGAAGCTTTCTTT.

The rearrangement uses TRBV19 and TRBJ2-3; the D is unclear. The CDR3 is 13 residues long. CDR1 LNHDA and CDR2 SQIVND come from the germline V gene (reference sequence). V lost 2 bases and J lost 5, with 8 bases in between. The CDR3 sequence is CASSISWGDTQYF. The CDR3 DNA sequence: TGTGCCAGTAGTATAAGCTGGGGAGATACGCAGTATTTT.

The chain couples TRBV6-5 to TRBJ1-2; possible D gene TRBD1, 6 bases. V lost 8 bases and J 2 bases, leaving 18 bases between the germline ends. There are 15 residues in the CDR3. The V gene's germline CDR1 is MNHEY and CDR2 SVGAGI. CDR3 DNA sequence: TGTGCCAGCCGCCGGCGGCCCCAGGGGAACTATGGCTACACCTTC. Amino acids: CASRRRPQGNYGYTF.

This chain joins TRBV7-2 and TRBJ1-5, with D tentatively TRBD1 (6 bases). The CDR3 contains 19 residues. The germline V gene encodes CDR1 SGHTA and CDR2 FQGNSA. V lost 2 bases, J lost 2 bases, and 22 bases lay in between. Here the CDR3 reads CASSLRGGGTSIGNQPQHF. CDR3 coding DNA: TGTGCCAGCAGCTTAAGGGGGGGAGGCACTAGCATCGGCAATCAGCCCCAGCATTTT.

The V call is TRBV19, the J call TRBJ1-5, with 7 bases lining up with TRBD1. The CDR3 is made up of 14 amino acids. The germline V gene has CDR1 LNHDA and CDR2 SQIVND (reference sequence). Trimming took 3 bases from V and 3 from J; bases not matched to a gene: 2. CDR3 region: CASSITGDNQPQHF. CDR3 coding DNA: TGTGCCAGTAGTATTACAGGGGACAATCAGCCCCAGCATTTT.

The rearrangement uses TRBV19 and TRBJ2-1; 12 positions match TRBD2. The length of the CDR3 is 16 residues. Germline trimming cut 4 bases from V and 7 bases from J; bases unmatched to any gene: 8. Germline V gives CDR1 LNHDA, CDR2 SQIVND (reference sequence). CDR3 coding DNA: TGTGCCAGTAGTACGCCTAGCGGGAGGGCCCCAAATGAGCAGTTCTTC. It translates to CASSTPSGRAPNEQFF. Variable domain in full (rest from reference TRBV19 and TRBJ2-1): DGGITQSPKYLFRKEGQNVTLSCEQNLNHDAMYWYRQDPGQGLRLIYYSQIVNDFQKGDIAEGYSVSREKKESFPLTVTSAQKNPTAFYLCASSTPSGRAPNEQFFGPGTRLTVL.

This chain connects TRBV30 to TRBJ1-2, with unresolved D. Germline CDR1 reads GTSNPN; CDR2 reads SVGIG (reference sequence). This CDR3 has 13 amino acids. The ends were cut back, 7 bases at V and 3 bases at J, with 15 bases in the middle. For the CDR3, the DNA is TGTGCCTACCCCAGTAAAAAGGACTATGGCTACACCTTC. Protein: CAYPSKKDYGYTF.

By share, this clone counts as medium-sized. CDR3 amino acids: CASGRGRGGDFTDTQYF. Here the CDR3 DNA reads TGCGCCAGCGGCAGGGGGCGCGGAGGGGACTTCACAGATACGCAGTATTTT. V is TRBV5-1 and J is TRBJ2-3, with 8 bases lining up with TRBD1. J lost 2 bases, V lost 7 bases, and 15 bases had no gene match. Per the germline V gene, CDR1 is SGHRS and CDR2 is YFSETQ. This CDR3 comprises 17 residues.

This chain joins TRBV19 and TRBJ1-2; D perhaps matches TRBD1 (5 bases). Germline V gives CDR1 LNHDA, CDR2 SQIVND (reference sequence). Trimming shortened V by 11 bases and J by 13 bases, and 20 bases separated the two germline ends. The CDR3 spans 11 residues. CDR3 sequence (DNA): TGTGCCTGTCGGGGGGGTATGGCTCTCACCTTC. It yields the protein CACRGGMALTF.

This rearrangement joins TRBV19 to TRBJ1-5, with D perhaps matching TRBD1 (5 bases). CDR3 length: 16 amino acids. CDR1 and CDR2 from the germline V gene are LNHDA and SQIVND (reference sequence). V was clipped by 5 bases and J by 2 bases, with 16 bases between them. The CDR3 bases are TGTGCCAGTAGTGTAACAGGAGCTTTAGGCAATCAGCCCCAGCATTTT. Protein product: CASSVTGALGNQPQHF.

V is TRBV18 and J is TRBJ2-1; unclear D gene. There are 16 residues in the CDR3. The V gene lost 2 bases and the J gene lost 0 bases, with 11 bases spanning the gap. The germline V gene has CDR1 KGHSH and CDR2 LQKENI. The CDR3 DNA sequence: TGTGCCAGCTCACCAGAGAGCTTGAGCTCCTACAATGAGCAGTTCTTC. Amino acid sequence: CASSPESLSSYNEQFF.

This chain joins TRBV14 and TRBJ1-1; weak D call: TRBD1 (5 bases). CDR3 size: 13 residues. Per germline, CDR1 SGHDN and CDR2 FVKESK. V was pared by 5 bases and J by 10 bases, with 17 bases between. CDR3 residues: CASSLPGHDRAFF. As DNA, the CDR3 is TGTGCCAGCAGCTTGCCAGGGCACGATCGAGCTTTCTTT.

The rearrangement links TRBV6-1 to TRBJ2-3; a weak D match, TRBD2 (6 bases). V lost 8 bases and J lost 0, with 12 bases in between. CDR3 length: 14 residues. Germline CDR1 MNHNS, CDR2 SASEGT. The CDR3 region is CASLRDSSTDTQYF. The CDR3 bases are TGTGCCAGCCTTCGGGACTCAAGCACAGATACGCAGTATTTT.

V usage is TRBV6-6 and J usage is TRBJ2-3; 9 bases map to TRBD1. The CDR3 runs to 15 residues. Germline trimming cut 7 bases from V and 4 bases from J; bases unmatched to any gene: 9. Germline lookup yields CDR1 MNHNY and CDR2 SVGAGI (reference sequence). This CDR3 reads CASTQQGALADTQYF. Here the CDR3 DNA reads TGTGCCAGCACCCAACAGGGGGCCCTGGCAGATACGCAGTATTTT.

V gene TRBV29-1 combines with J gene TRBJ2-7; 8 bases fit TRBD2. Germline CDR1 and CDR2: SQVTM and ANQGSEA. V lost 3 bases and J lost 2; bases outside the gene matches: 6. CDR3 length: 14 residues. CDR3 sequence: CSVEGLGSAYEQYF. CDR3 DNA sequence: TGCAGCGTTGAGGGACTAGGATCCGCCTACGAGCAGTACTTC.

This clone was detected a few times. CDR3 bases: TGCGCCAGCAGCTTGGAACAGGGGGGAACTGAAGCTTTCTTT. Its protein product is CASSLEQGGTEAFF. J is TRBJ1-1 and V is TRBV5-1, with 8 positions matching TRBD1. This CDR3 spans 14 amino acids. Germline trimming cut 0 bases from V and 5 bases from J; bases unmatched to any gene: 3. From germline, CDR1 is SGHRS and CDR2 YFSETQ.

Here the CDR3 DNA reads TGTGCCATTACAGAAGACACGATGGGTGGCTACACCTTC. Translation gives CAITEDTMGGYTF. The chain links TRBV10-3 to TRBJ1-2; no firm D call. This CDR3 is 13 amino acids long. Germline loops: CDR1 ENHRY, CDR2 SYGVKD. V shed 9 bases and J shed 7 bases, with 18 bases lying between them.

The rearrangement uses TRBV6-5 and TRBJ2-7; D uncertain. The CDR3 loop spans 12 amino acids. CDR1 and CDR2 (germline): MNHEY, SVGAGI. Trimming removed 0 bases at V and 7 bases at J, with 7 bases between. The CDR3 DNA is TGTGCCAGCAGTTACTCAGGGCGGGAGCAGTACTTC. Translation: CASSYSGREQYF.